These 19 T cell receptor beta chains were sequenced from one sample in a study of blood T cell repertoires in COVID-19. Profiled with immunoSEQ multiplex PCR; TCRdb holds only in-frame clones, not every one. This table has some 250,000 clones, around 90% appearing once. Input material: PBMCs or T cells enriched from blood (not recorded which). The receptors derive from a human donor in a cohort exposed to, infected with or recovered from COVID-19 (not recorded which). The donor label of this sample is uncertain.

This clone was seen only once. The chain links TRBV10-3 to TRBJ1-1; TRBD1 is a possible D gene (5 bases). The CDR3 extends over 13 amino acids. V was clipped by 5 bases and J by 0 bases, with 7 bases between them. CDR1 is ENHRY, CDR2 SYGVKD, per germline. In nucleotides, the CDR3 is TGTGCCATCAGTAAACAGGTGAACACTGAAGCTTTCTTT. Translated, it gives CAISKQVNTEAFF.

In this sample, this clone turned up once. The chain uses TRBV5-4 and TRBJ1-3; D gene ambiguous. This CDR3 comprises 16 residues. The germline gives CDR1 SGHNT, CDR2 YYREEE (reference sequence). The V end lost 0 bases, the J end lost 2 bases, and 12 bases lay between the germline ends. Here the CDR3 DNA reads TGTGCCAGCAGCTTGGGAAGCCCAGCGGCTGGAAACACCATATATTTT. Amino acids: CASSLGSPAAGNTIYF. Complete variable domain (other parts from reference TRBV5-4 and TRBJ1-3): ETGVTQSPTHLIKTRGQQVTLRCSSQSGHNTVSWYQQALGQGPQFIFQYYREEENGRGNFPPRFSGLQFPNYSSELNVNALELDDSALYLCASSLGSPAAGNTIYFGEGSWLTVV.

This chain uses TRBV19 with TRBJ1-4, with a possible D match to TRBD1 (6 bases). V lost 5 bases to trimming and J lost 8 bases, with 18 bases between them. The CDR3 spans 15 residues. The germline CDR1 and CDR2 sequences are LNHDA and SQIVND (reference sequence). The chain's CDR3 is CASSRTGPSREKLFF. The CDR3 DNA reads as TGTGCCAGTAGTCGAACAGGGCCCAGTCGGGAAAAACTGTTTTTT.

V is TRBV2 and J is TRBJ1-5, with D tentatively TRBD1 (5 bases). CDR1 is SNHLY, CDR2 FYNNEI, per germline. V gave up 8 bases and J gave up 5 bases, with 7 bases separating them. CDR3 length: 11 residues. Written as DNA, the CDR3 is TGTGCCAGCGGGGGGGATCAGCCCCAGCATTTT. The encoded protein is CASGGDQPQHF.

This rearrangement joins TRBV19 to TRBJ2-3, with D maybe TRBD1 (6 bases). With 7 bases removed from V and 2 bases from J, the gap between germline ends came to 10 bases. Germline lookup yields CDR1 LNHDA and CDR2 SQIVND (reference sequence). CDR3 length equals 13 residues. CDR3 DNA sequence: TGTGCCAGTAAGCAGGGGACCACAGATACGCAGTATTTT. Translating it yields CASKQGTTDTQYF. Full variable domain (missing parts from reference TRBV19 and TRBJ2-3): DGGITQSPKYLFRKEGQNVTLSCEQNLNHDAMYWYRQDPGQGLRLIYYSQIVNDFQKGDIAEGYSVSREKKESFPLTVTSAQKNPTAFYLCASKQGTTDTQYFGPGTRLTVL.

This clone has only one observation. The V gene is TRBV10-3, the J gene TRBJ1-6; tentative D call: TRBD1 (5 bases). V lost 0 bases and J lost 6, with 12 bases in between. Germline loops: CDR1 ENHRY, CDR2 SYGVKD. CDR3 length: 16 residues. The CDR3: CAISESGGEVNSPLHF. CDR3 DNA sequence: TGTGCCATCAGTGAGTCGGGGGGGGAGGTTAATTCACCCCTCCACTTT.

This rearrangement joins TRBV18 to TRBJ2-1; D gene unclear. With 2 bases removed from V and 6 bases from J, the gap between germline ends came to 11 bases. The CDR3 spans 14 residues. CDR1 and CDR2 from the germline V gene are KGHSH and LQKENI. The CDR3 loop is CASSPDMTLNEQFF. As DNA, the CDR3 is TGTGCCAGCTCACCAGATATGACACTCAATGAGCAGTTCTTC. Complete variable domain (other parts from reference TRBV18 and TRBJ2-1): NAGVMQNPRHLVRRRGQEARLRCSPMKGHSHVYWYRQLPEEGLKFMVYLQKENIIDESGMPKERFSAEFPKEGPSILRIQQVVRGDSAAYFCASSPDMTLNEQFFGPGTRLTVL.

V gene TRBV19 combines with J gene TRBJ1-2; D possibly corresponds to TRBD1 (6 bases). Germline V gives CDR1 LNHDA, CDR2 SQIVND (reference sequence). This CDR3 comprises 15 residues. V was shortened by 3 bases and J by 1 base, with 12 bases between the two germline ends. CDR3 sequence: CASSIRRGYNYGYTF. DNA of the CDR3: TGTGCCAGTAGTATTCGCAGGGGATATAACTATGGCTACACCTTC.

V is TRBV2 and J is TRBJ1-2, with 7 nucleotides matching TRBD1. Losses at the gene ends were 4 bases for V and 7 bases for J; bases not matched to a gene: 6. The CDR3 loop spans 13 amino acids. Germline lookup yields CDR1 SNHLY and CDR2 FYNNEI. CDR3 bases: TGTGCCAGCAGTGGACAGGGAAAGACTGGCTACACCTTC. This translates into CASSGQGKTGYTF.

The chain has TRBV9 and TRBJ2-3, with 7 positions matching TRBD1. Germline CDR1 SGDLS, CDR2 YYNGEE. With V trimmed by 3 bases and J by 2 bases, 9 bases remained unmatched. The CDR3 totals 16 residues. In DNA form, the CDR3 reads TGTGCCAGCAGCGAAAGGGGGCAAATGAACACAGATACGCAGTATTTT. Its protein is CASSERGQMNTDTQYF.

The chain carries TRBV4-1 and TRBJ1-4; D is unresolved. V was trimmed by 4 bases and J by 7 bases, leaving 16 bases between them. The CDR3 spans 15 residues. Looked up from germline, CDR1 is MGHRA and CDR2 is YSYEKL. CDR3 coding DNA: TGCGCCAGCAGCCTTGGGCGCGGTGAGGGTGAAAAACTGTTTTTT. Its translation: CASSLGRGEGEKLFF.

The chain uses TRBV5-5 and TRBJ1-2, with D unclear. The CDR3 is 13 amino acids. Germline assignment: CDR1 SGHKS and CDR2 YYEKEE (reference sequence). Trimming removed 7 bases at V and 8 bases at J, with 18 bases between. The CDR3 sequence is CASCRFEAEGYTF. The CDR3 DNA sequence: TGTGCCAGCTGCCGCTTTGAGGCAGAAGGCTACACCTTC.

The table lists this clone with a count of one. This chain connects TRBV4-1 to TRBJ1-4; D is uncertain. Trimming pared 2 bases from V and 5 bases from J, leaving 15 bases between. Germline CDR1 MGHRA, CDR2 YSYEKL. The length of the CDR3 is 16 residues. In DNA, the CDR3 is TGCGCCAGCAGCCAACTTGGACTTACCCTCAATGAAAAACTGTTTTTT. Amino acid sequence: CASSQLGLTLNEKLFF.

The chain combines TRBV18 with TRBJ2-7, with D maybe TRBD2 (5 bases). This CDR3 comprises 12 residues. V was shortened by 4 bases and J by 2 bases, with 6 bases between the two germline ends. Germline-derived CDR1 and CDR2 are KGHSH and LQKENI. The DNA for the CDR3 is TGTGCCAGCTCACTCGGGGCCTACGAGCAGTACTTC. This encodes CASSLGAYEQYF.

J is TRBJ1-5 and V is TRBV6-5, with 9 nucleotides matching TRBD1. The ends lost 6 bases at V and 3 bases at J; junction bases unmatched: 6. CDR1 and CDR2 from the germline V gene are MNHEY and SVGAGI. CDR3 length: 15 amino acids. The CDR3 protein is CASSPDRGYNQPQHF. As DNA, the CDR3 is TGTGCCAGCAGCCCGGACAGGGGTTACAATCAGCCCCAGCATTTT.

V and J are TRBV27 and TRBJ2-1, with 11 bases matching TRBD2. J lost 3 bases, V lost 2 bases, and 9 bases had no gene match. This CDR3 region has 18 residues. CDR1 MNHEY and CDR2 SMNVEV come from the germline V gene (reference sequence). DNA of the CDR3: TGTGCCAGCAGTTTAGGACCCATTAGCGGGGGGGTCTACAATGAGCAGTTCTTC. As protein: CASSLGPISGGVYNEQFF.

The chain joins TRBV2 to TRBJ2-5, with 8 bases identical to TRBD2. The CDR3 is made up of 14 amino acids. The V gene's germline CDR1 is SNHLY and CDR2 FYNNEI. V dropped 6 bases and J dropped 1; count of bases not matched to a gene: 4. The CDR3 spells CASSSSGGQETQYF. CDR3 sequence (DNA): TGTGCCAGCAGCTCCAGCGGGGGCCAAGAGACCCAGTACTTC.

J is TRBJ2-2 and V is TRBV11-2; 7 nucleotides line up with TRBD2. The ends lost 5 bases at V and 1 base at J; junction bases unmatched: 4. The CDR3 is 15 amino acids. The germline gives CDR1 SGHAT, CDR2 FQNNGV. The CDR3 sequence is CASSPGGRNTGELFF. The CDR3 bases are TGTGCCAGCAGCCCCGGGGGGAGGAACACCGGGGAGCTGTTTTTT.

The CDR3 DNA sequence: TGTGCCAGTAGTATTCGGACCCGGACAGGGGGAGAGACCCAGTACTTC. The encoded protein is CASSIRTRTGGETQYF. V and J are TRBV19 and TRBJ2-5, with TRBD1 matching 10 bases. CDR1 LNHDA and CDR2 SQIVND come from the germline V gene (reference sequence). There are 16 residues in the CDR3. With V trimmed by 3 bases and J by 4 bases, 8 bases remained unmatched.